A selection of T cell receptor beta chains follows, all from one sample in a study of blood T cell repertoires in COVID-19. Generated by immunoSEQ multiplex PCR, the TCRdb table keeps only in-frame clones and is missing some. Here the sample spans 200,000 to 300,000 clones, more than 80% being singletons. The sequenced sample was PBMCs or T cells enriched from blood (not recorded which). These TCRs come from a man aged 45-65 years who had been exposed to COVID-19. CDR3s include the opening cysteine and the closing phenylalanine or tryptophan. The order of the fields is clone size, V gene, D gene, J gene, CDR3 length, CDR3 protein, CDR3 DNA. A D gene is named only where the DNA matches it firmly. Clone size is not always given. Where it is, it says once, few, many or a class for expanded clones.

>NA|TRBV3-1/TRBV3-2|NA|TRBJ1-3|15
CASSLTGGVGNTIYF
TGTGCCAGCAGCCTCACGGGGGGAGTTGGAAACACCATATATTTT
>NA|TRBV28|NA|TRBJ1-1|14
CASSLRREATEAFF
TGTGCCAGCAGTTTACGGAGGGAGGCCACTGAAGCTTTCTTT
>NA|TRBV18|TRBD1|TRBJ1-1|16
CASSPPYRGRGTEAFF
TGTGCCAGCTCACCACCTTACAGGGGGCGAGGAACTGAAGCTTTCTTT
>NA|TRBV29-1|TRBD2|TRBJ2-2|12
CGGRVGTGELFF
TGCGGAGGGAGGGTGGGGACCGGGGAGCTGTTTTTT
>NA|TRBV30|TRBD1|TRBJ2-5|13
CAWQGQTQETQYF
TGTGCCTGGCAGGGACAGACCCAAGAGACCCAGTACTTC
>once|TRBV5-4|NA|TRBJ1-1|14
CASSLETGYTEAFF
TGTGCCAGCAGCTTGGAGACGGGGTACACTGAAGCTTTCTTT
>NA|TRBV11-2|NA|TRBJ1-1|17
CASKLPGRLKRNPEAFF
TGTGCCAGCAAACTCCCAGGGCGCCTGAAAAGAAATCCTGAAGCTTTCTTT
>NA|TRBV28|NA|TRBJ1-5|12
CASTIGGQPQHF
TGTGCCAGCACCATAGGAGGTCAGCCCCAGCATTTT
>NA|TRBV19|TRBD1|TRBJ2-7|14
CASSRRDRGFEQYF
TGTGCCAGTAGTCGCCGGGACAGGGGGTTCGAGCAGTACTTC
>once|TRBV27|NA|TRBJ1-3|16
CASSLSWSLSGNTIYF
TGTGCCAGCAGTTTATCTTGGAGCCTCTCCGGAAACACCATATATTTT
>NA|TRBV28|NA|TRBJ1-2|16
CASFALDSNQTYGYTF
TGTGCCAGCTTCGCCCTCGACAGTAACCAAACCTATGGCTACACCTTC
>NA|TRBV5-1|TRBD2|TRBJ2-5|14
CASRSGLGQETQYF
TGCGCCAGCAGGTCCGGACTAGGGCAAGAGACCCAGTACTTC
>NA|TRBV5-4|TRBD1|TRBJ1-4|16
CASSLGGGLTNEKLFF
TGTGCCAGCAGCTTAGGAGGGGGCCTCACTAATGAAAAACTGTTTTTT
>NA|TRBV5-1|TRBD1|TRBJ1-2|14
CASSLEGADYGYTF
TGCGCCAGCAGCTTGGAGGGGGCGGACTATGGCTACACCTTC
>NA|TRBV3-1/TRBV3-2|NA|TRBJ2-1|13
CASSQDRYNEQFF
TGTGCCAGCAGCCAAGATCGCTACAATGAGCAGTTCTTC
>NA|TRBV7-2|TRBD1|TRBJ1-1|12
CASRGDRDEAFF
TGTGCCAGCAGAGGGGACAGGGACGAAGCTTTCTTT
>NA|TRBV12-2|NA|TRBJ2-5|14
CASRLRDRGETQYF
TGTGCAAGTCGCTTACGGGACAGGGGTGAGACCCAGTACTTC
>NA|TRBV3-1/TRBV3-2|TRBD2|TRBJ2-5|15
CASSQDPASGGHQYF
TGTGCCAGCAGCCAAGATCCGGCTAGCGGGGGCCATCAGTACTTC
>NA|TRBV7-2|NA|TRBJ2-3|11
CANGFRDTQYF
TGTGCCAACGGTTTTCGAGATACGCAGTATTTT
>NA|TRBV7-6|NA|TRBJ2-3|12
CASSLLTDTQYF
TGTGCCAGCAGCTTACTTACAGATACGCAGTATTTT
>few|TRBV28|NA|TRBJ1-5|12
CASSSFNQPQHF
TGTGCCAGCAGTTCGTTTAATCAGCCCCAGCATTTT
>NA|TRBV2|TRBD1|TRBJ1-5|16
CASSDIGTGPQGPQHF
TGTGCCAGCAGTGATATAGGGACAGGGCCGCAGGGGCCCCAGCATTTT